This T cell receptor beta chain was recorded in a study of T cells in Graves' hyperthyroidism and ophthalmopathy. There were TCR beta CDR3 regions amplified from RNA transcripts. Primed by the HTBI set, a first-round RT-PCR was run on the TCR CDR3. TCRdb redid the calling of the multiplex PCR reads with MiXCR, one entry per CDR3 protein. This sample has some 800,000 distinct CDR3 sequences, with roughly 40% found just once. Germline V gene data show CDR1 as SGDLS and CDR2 as YYNGEE. V lost 4 bases to trimming and J lost 5 bases, with 15 bases between them. The CDR3 has 14 residues. The clonotype originates from a man younger than 35 with Graves' hyperthyroidism. The rearrangement links TRBV9 to TRBJ2-5; D possibly corresponds to TRBD1 (5 bases). Sequences were obtained from blood. CDR3 DNA sequence: TGTGCCAGCAGCCCCCGGACAAGAATCGAGACCCAGTACTTC. Encoded protein: CASSPRTRIETQYF.